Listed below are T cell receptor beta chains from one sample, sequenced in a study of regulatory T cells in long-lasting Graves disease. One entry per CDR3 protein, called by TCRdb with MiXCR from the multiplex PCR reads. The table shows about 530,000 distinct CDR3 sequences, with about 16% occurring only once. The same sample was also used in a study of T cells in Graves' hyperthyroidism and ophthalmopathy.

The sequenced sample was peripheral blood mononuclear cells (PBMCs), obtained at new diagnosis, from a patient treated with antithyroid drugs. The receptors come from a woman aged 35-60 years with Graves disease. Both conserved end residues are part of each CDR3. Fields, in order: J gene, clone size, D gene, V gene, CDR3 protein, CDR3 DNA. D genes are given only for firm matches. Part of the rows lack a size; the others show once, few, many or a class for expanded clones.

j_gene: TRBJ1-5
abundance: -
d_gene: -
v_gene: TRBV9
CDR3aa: CASSVGQNSNQPQHF
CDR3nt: TGTGCCAGCAGCGTAGGACAGAATAGCAATCAGCCCCAGCATTTT

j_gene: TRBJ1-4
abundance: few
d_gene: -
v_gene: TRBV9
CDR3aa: CASSVASATNEKLFF
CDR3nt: TGTGCCAGCAGCGTAGCGAGTGCAACTAATGAAAAACTGTTTTTT

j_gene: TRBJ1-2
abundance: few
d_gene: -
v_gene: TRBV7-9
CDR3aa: CASSLGSAYGYTF
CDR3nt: TGTGCCAGCAGCTTGGGCAGCGCATATGGCTACACCTTC

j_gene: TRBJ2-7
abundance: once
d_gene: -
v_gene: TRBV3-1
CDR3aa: CASSHADPYEQYF
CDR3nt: TGTGCCAGCAGCCATGCGGATCCCTACGAGCAGTACTTC

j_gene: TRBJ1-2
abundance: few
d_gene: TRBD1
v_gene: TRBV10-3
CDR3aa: CAISEVPPDRGHDGYTF
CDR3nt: TGTGCCATCAGTGAGGTTCCTCCGGACAGGGGGCACGATGGCTACACCTTC

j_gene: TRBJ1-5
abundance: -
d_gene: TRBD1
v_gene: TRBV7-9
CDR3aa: CASSLDRGVGTDQPQHF
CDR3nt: TGTGCCAGCAGCTTAGACCGAGGGGTCGGGACAGATCAGCCCCAGCATTTT

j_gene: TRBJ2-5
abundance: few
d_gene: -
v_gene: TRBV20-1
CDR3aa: CSAPDYSSAAAQYF
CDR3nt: TGCAGTGCCCCAGACTACTCCAGTGCCGCGGCCCAGTACTTC

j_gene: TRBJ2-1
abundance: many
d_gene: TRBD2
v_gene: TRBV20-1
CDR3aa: CSANSGDSYNEQFF
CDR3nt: TGCAGTGCCAATAGCGGGGACTCCTACAATGAGCAGTTCTTC

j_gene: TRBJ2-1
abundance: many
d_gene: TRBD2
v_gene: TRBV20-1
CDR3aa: CSARPNVASGGATSYNEQFF
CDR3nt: TGCAGTGCTAGACCGAACGTGGCTAGCGGGGGGGCTACCTCCTACAATGAGCAGTTCTTC

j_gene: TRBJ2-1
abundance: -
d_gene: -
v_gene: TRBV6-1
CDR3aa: CATKTAYGYNEQFF
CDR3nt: TGTGCCACCAAGACAGCATATGGCTACAATGAGCAGTTCTTC

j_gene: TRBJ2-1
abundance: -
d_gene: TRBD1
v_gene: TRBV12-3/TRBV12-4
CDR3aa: CASSALETGWYNEQFF
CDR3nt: TGTGCCAGCAGTGCCTTGGAGACAGGGTGGTACAATGAGCAGTTCTTC

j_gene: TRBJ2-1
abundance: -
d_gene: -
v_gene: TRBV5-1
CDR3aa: CASSASQGYYNEQFF
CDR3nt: TGCGCCAGCAGCGCCTCACAGGGCTACTACAATGAGCAGTTCTTC

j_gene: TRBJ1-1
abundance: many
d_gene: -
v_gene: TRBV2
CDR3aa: CASGPLNTEAFF
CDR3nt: TGTGCCAGCGGCCCTTTGAACACTGAAGCTTTCTTT

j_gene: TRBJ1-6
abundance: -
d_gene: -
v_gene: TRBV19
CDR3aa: CASRLGASSPLHF
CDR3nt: TGTGCCAGTCGACTAGGGGCTAGTTCACCCCTCCACTTT

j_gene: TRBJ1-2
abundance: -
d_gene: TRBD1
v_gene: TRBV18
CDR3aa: CASSPFSDRINYGYTF
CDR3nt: TGTGCCAGCTCACCATTCTCGGACAGGATTAACTATGGCTACACCTTC

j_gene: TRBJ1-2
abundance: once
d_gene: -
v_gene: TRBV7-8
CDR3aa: CASSLVAQGPGYTF
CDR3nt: TGTGCCAGCAGCTTAGTGGCCCAGGGGCCCGGCTACACCTTC

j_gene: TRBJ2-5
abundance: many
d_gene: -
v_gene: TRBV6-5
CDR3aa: CASSYQGRETQYF
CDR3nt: TGTGCCAGCAGTTACCAGGGCAGGGAGACCCAGTACTTC

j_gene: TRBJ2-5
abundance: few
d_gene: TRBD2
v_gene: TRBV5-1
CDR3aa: CASRGGAEETQYF
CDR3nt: TGCGCCAGCCGCGGGGGGGCCGAAGAGACCCAGTACTTC

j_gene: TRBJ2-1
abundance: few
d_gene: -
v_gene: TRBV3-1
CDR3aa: CASSQDHSKYREQFF
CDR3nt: TGTGCCAGCAGCCAAGATCATTCGAAGTACCGTGAGCAGTTCTTC

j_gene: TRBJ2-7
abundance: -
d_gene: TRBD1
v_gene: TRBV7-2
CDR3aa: CASLDRASYEQYF
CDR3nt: TGTGCCAGCCTCGACAGGGCCTCCTACGAGCAGTACTTC

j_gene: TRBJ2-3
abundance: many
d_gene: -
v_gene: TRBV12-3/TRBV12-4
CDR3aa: CASSPLKGGTDTQYF
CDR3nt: TGTGCCAGCAGTCCCCTCAAGGGGGGCACAGATACGCAGTATTTT

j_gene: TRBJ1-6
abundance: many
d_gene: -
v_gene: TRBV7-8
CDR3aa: CASSTRGGRDNSPLHF
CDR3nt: TGTGCCAGCAGCACGCGAGGGGGAAGAGATAATTCACCCCTCCACTTT

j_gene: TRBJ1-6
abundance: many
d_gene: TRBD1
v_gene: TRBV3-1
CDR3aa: CASSPTGGLPSPLHF
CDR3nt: TGTGCCAGCAGCCCGACAGGGGGTCTCCCTTCACCCCTCCACTTT

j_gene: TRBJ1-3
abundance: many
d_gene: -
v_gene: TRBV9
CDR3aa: CASSVDQTVDTIYF
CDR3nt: TGTGCCAGCAGCGTAGACCAGACGGTAGACACCATATATTTT

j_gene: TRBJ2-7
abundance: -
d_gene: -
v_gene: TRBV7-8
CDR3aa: CASSLRAEPYEQYF
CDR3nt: TGTGCCAGCAGCTTACGGGCAGAGCCCTACGAGCAGTACTTC

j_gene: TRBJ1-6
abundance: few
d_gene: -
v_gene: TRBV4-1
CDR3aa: CASSQKIGSPLHF
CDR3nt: TGCGCCAGCAGCCAGAAGATCGGTTCACCCCTCCACTTT

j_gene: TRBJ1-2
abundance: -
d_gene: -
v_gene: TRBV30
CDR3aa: CAWSQGFHGYTF
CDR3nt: TGTGCCTGGAGCCAGGGTTTTCATGGCTACACCTTC

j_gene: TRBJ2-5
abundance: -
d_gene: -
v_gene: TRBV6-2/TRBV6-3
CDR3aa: CASTQPVQETQYF
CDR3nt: TGTGCCAGCACTCAGCCAGTACAAGAGACCCAGTACTTC

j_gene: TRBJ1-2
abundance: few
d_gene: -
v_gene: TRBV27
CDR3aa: CASSLRQDPSYNYGYTF
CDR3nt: TGTGCCAGCAGCCTGAGACAGGATCCATCTTATAACTATGGCTACACCTTC

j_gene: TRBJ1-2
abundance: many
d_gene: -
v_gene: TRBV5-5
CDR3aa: CASSLDVGPDLNYGYTF
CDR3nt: TGTGCCAGCAGCTTGGATGTTGGACCTGACCTAAACTATGGCTACACCTTC

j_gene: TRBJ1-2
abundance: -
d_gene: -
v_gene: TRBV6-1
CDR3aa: CASSEGPMSWGYTF
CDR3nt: TGTGCCAGCAGTGAAGGGCCGATGAGTTGGGGCTACACCTTC

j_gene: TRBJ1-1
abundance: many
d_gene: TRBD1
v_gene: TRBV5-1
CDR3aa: CASTTGQMNTEAFF
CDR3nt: TGCGCCAGCACCACGGGACAGATGAACACTGAAGCTTTCTTT

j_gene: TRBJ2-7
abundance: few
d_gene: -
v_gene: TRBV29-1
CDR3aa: CSVEERTGTPYEQYF
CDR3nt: TGCAGCGTTGAAGAAAGAACAGGGACTCCCTACGAGCAGTACTTC

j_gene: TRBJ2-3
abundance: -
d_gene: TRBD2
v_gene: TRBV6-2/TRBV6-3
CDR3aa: CASSETSGTQYF
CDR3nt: TGTGCCAGCAGTGAGACTAGCGGGACGCAGTATTTT

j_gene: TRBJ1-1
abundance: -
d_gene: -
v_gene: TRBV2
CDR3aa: CASSDPGFSMNTEAFF
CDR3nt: TGTGCCAGCAGTGACCCAGGTTTTTCGATGAACACTGAAGCTTTCTTT

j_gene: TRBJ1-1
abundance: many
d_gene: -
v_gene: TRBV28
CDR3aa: CASSLGGAMNTEAFF
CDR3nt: TGTGCCAGCAGTTTGGGGGGGGCGATGAACACTGAAGCTTTCTTT

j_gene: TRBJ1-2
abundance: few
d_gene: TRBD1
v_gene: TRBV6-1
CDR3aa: CASRPTGGLTDGYTF
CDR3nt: TGTGCCAGCAGACCTACAGGGGGCTTGACGGATGGCTACACCTTC

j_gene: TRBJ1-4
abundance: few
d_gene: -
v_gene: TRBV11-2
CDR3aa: CASSQGGGTEKLFF
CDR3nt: TGTGCCAGCAGCCAGGGCGGGGGGACGGAAAAACTGTTTTTT

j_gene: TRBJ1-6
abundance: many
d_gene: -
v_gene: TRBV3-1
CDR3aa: CASRTGVNSPLHF
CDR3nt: TGTGCCAGCAGGACAGGCGTTAATTCACCCCTCCACTTT

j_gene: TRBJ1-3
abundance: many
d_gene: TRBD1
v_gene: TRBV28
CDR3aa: CASSSLGQFFSGNTIYF
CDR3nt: TGTGCCAGCAGTTCACTGGGACAGTTTTTCTCTGGAAACACCATATATTTT

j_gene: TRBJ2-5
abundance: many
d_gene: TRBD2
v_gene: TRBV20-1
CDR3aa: CSANLGEGGEVQETQYF
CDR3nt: TGCAGTGCTAACCTAGGGGAGGGCGGAGAGGTCCAAGAGACCCAGTACTTC

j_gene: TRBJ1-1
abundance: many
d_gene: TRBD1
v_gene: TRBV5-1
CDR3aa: CASSSGQGGNAEAFF
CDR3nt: TGCGCCAGCAGCTCGGGACAGGGCGGTAACGCTGAAGCTTTCTTT

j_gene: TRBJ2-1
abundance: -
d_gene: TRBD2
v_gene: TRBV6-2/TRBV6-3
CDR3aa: CASSYDGAGGRFF
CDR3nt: TGTGCCAGCAGTTACGATGGGGCGGGGGGTCGTTTCTTC

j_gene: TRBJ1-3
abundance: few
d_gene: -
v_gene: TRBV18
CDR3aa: CASSPTVGSGNTIYF
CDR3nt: TGTGCCAGCTCACCGACAGTTGGCTCTGGAAACACCATATATTTT

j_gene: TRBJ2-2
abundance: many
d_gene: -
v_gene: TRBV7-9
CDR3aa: CASIEATGELFF
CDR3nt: TGTGCCAGCATAGAGGCCACCGGGGAGCTGTTTTTT

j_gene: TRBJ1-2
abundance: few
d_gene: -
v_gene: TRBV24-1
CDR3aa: CATSDPGYGYTF
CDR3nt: TGTGCCACCAGTGACCCCGGGTACGGCTACACCTTC